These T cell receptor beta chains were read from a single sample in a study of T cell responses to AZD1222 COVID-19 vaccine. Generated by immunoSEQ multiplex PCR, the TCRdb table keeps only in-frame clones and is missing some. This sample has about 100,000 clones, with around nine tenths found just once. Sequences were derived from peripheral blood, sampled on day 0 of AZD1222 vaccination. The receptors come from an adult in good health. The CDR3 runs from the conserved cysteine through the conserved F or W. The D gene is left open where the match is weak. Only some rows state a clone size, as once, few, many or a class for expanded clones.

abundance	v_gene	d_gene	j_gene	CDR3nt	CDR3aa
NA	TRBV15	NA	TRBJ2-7	TGTGCCACCAGCGGCCAGGAGGGAACCGAGCAGTACTTC	CATSGQEGTEQYF
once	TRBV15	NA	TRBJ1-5	TGTGCCACCAGCAGAGGCGGGAGTAGAGGGAATCAGCCCCAGCATTTT	CATSRGGSRGNQPQHF
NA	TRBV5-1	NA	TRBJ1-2	TGCGCCAGCAGCTTGGCCGCAGGGGATTACTCTGGCTACACCTTC	CASSLAAGDYSGYTF
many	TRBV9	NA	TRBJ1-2	TGTGCCAGCAGCGAAAGGGCTGGAGGCTACACCTTC	CASSERAGGYTF
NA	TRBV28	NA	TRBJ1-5	TGTGCCAGCAGTTTAGGCGGGGGCAGCAATCAGCCCCAGCATTTT	CASSLGGGSNQPQHF
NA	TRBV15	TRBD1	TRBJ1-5	TGTGCCACCAGCAGGGGACAGGGGCGTAACCAGCCCCAGCATTTT	CATSRGQGRNQPQHF
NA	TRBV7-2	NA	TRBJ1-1	TGTGCCAGCAGCTTAGGGACAGAATACACTGAAGCTTTCTTT	CASSLGTEYTEAFF
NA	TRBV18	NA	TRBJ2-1	TGTGCCAGCTCACCGTCCCGGCGCAATGAGCAGTTCTTC	CASSPSRRNEQFF
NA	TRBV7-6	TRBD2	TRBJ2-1	TGTGCCAGCAGCTTACGGTCTGGCGGGGGGGCCTACAATGAGCAGTTCTTC	CASSLRSGGGAYNEQFF
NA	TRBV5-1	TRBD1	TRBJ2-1	TGCGCCAGCAGGCGCCGGGACAGCTACAATGAGCAGTTCTTC	CASRRRDSYNEQFF
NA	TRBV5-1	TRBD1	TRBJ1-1	TGCGCCAGCAGTGTTCGACAGGGGGACACTGAAGCTTTCTTT	CASSVRQGDTEAFF
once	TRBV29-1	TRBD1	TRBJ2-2	TGCAGCGTTCGACGGGACAGGGTTGTCGGGGAGCTGTTTTTT	CSVRRDRVVGELFF
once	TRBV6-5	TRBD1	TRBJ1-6	TGTGCCAGCCGGACAGGCTCGTTTAATAATTCACCCCTCCACTTT	CASRTGSFNNSPLHF
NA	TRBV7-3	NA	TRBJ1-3	TGTGCCAGCAGCTTAAAGCAGTACTCTGGAAACACCATATATTTT	CASSLKQYSGNTIYF
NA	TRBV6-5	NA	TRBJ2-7	TGTGCCAGCAGTCCCGTGGGGGATTGGGGCGAGCAGTACTTC	CASSPVGDWGEQYF
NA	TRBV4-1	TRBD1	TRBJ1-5	TGCGCCAGCAGCCAAGTAACAGGGGGCCCAGGTCAGCCCCAGCATTTT	CASSQVTGGPGQPQHF
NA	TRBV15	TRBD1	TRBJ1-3	TGTGCCACCAGCAGGAGGACAGGGGCTAACTCTGGAAACACCATATATTTT	CATSRRTGANSGNTIYF
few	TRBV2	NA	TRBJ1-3	TGTGCCAGCAGTGTTCGGGACTCAGGGAGCTCTGGAAACACCATATATTTT	CASSVRDSGSSGNTIYF
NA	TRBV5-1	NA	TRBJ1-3	TGCGCCAGCAGCTTGGACAGGGTTAGACCTGGAAACACCATATATTTT	CASSLDRVRPGNTIYF
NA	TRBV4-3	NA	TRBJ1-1	TGCGCCAGCAGCCAAGAGATCGGGGTGGTAGCTTTCTTT	CASSQEIGVVAFF
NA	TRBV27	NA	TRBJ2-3	TGTGCCAGCAAGGTGTGGGCGACAGATACGCAGTATTTT	CASKVWATDTQYF
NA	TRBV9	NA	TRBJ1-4	TGTGCCAGCAGCGTAGAGGGCAGGCTAAATGAAAAACTGTTTTTT	CASSVEGRLNEKLFF
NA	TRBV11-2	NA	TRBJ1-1	TGTGCCAGCAGCTTAGGCCTTGGTGCAGGGCAAGAGACTGAAGCTTTCTTT	CASSLGLGAGQETEAFF
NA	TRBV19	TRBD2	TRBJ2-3	TGTGCCAGTAGTATTCGGGAGGTTAGCGGGAAGGCGGATACGCAGTATTTT	CASSIREVSGKADTQYF
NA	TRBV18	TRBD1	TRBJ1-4	TGTGCCAGCTCACCCCCCCAAGGACAGGGCGAAAAACTGTTTTTT	CASSPPQGQGEKLFF
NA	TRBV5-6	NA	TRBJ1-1	TGTGCCAGCAGCTCAAAGACCAACACTGAAGCTTTCTTT	CASSSKTNTEAFF
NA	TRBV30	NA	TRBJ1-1	TGTGCCTGGAGCGCTCCAGGGCGCACTGAAGCTTTCTTT	CAWSAPGRTEAFF
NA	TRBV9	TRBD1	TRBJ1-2	TGTGCCAGCAGCCTATCTTCGCGGACAGGATATGGCTACACCTTC	CASSLSSRTGYGYTF
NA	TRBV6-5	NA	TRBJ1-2	TGTGCCAGCAGTTACGATGCGGGCACCTTCTATGGCTACACCTTC	CASSYDAGTFYGYTF
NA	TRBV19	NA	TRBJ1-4	TGTGCCAGTAGTATAAGGGGCAGTTCAAATGAAAAACTGTTTTTT	CASSIRGSSNEKLFF
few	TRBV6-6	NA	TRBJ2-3	TGTGCCAGCAGTTACCAGGGAATAGGGGCAGATACGCAGTATTTT	CASSYQGIGADTQYF
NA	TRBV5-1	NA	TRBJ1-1	TGCGCCAGCAGCTTGGGTGGGGTCGGGGCTGAAGCTTTCTTT	CASSLGGVGAEAFF
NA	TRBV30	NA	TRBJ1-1	TGTGCCTGGGGGGGGCAGGGACCCGAAGCTTTCTTT	CAWGGQGPEAFF
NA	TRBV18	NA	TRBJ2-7	TGTGCCAGCTCACTTGCTCGGACAGCCTACGAGCAGTACTTC	CASSLARTAYEQYF
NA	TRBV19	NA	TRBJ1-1	TGTGCCAGTGGGACTATAGCGGGTTCACTAGCTTTCTTT	CASGTIAGSLAFF
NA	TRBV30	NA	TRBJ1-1	TGTGCCTGGATAAAGGGACGGCTCACTGAAGCTTTCTTT	CAWIKGRLTEAFF
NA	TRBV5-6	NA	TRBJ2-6	TGTGCCAGCAGCTTTGGAGGCTCTGGGGCCAACGTCCTGACTTTC	CASSFGGSGANVLTF
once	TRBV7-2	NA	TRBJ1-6	TGTGCCAGCAGCCCACAGGGATCACCCCTCCACTTT	CASSPQGSPLHF
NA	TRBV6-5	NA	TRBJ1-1	TGTGCCAGCAAGGGGATGGGCTCTGGATGGGGTGAAGCTTTCTTT	CASKGMGSGWGEAFF
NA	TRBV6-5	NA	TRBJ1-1	TGTGCCAGCAGTACCAGACAGAGCACTGAAGCTTTCTTT	CASSTRQSTEAFF
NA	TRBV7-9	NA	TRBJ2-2	TGTGCCAGCAGCTTTGGGACCCTCGTCCGGTCGGACACCGGGGAGCTGTTTTTT	CASSFGTLVRSDTGELFF
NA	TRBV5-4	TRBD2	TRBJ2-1	TGTGCCAGCAGCTTTACTAGCGGGGGGGACAATGAGCAGTTCTTC	CASSFTSGGDNEQFF
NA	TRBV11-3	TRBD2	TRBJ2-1	TGTGCCAGCAGCTTAGAACATGCGGATAGCGGGAGCGATGAGCAGTTCTTC	CASSLEHADSGSDEQFF
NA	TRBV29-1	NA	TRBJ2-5	TGCAGCGTTGTCTCATGGGCCGAGACCCAGTACTTC	CSVVSWAETQYF
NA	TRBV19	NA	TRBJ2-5	TGTGCCAGTAGGGCGGCAGGGGAAGAGACCCAGTACTTC	CASRAAGEETQYF
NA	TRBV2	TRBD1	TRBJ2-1	TGTGCCAGCAGTTCCACCGGGACAGGGGGTCATGAGCAGTTCTTC	CASSSTGTGGHEQFF
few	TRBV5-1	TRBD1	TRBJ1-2	TGCGCCAGTAGACAGGGGTCTTTAAACTATGGCTACACCTTC	CASRQGSLNYGYTF
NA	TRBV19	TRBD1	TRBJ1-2	TGTGCCAGTAGTTCGACAGGGGGCGATGGCTACACCTTC	CASSSTGGDGYTF
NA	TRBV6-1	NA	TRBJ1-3	TGTGCCAGCAGTGAACACTCACCGGAGTCTGGAAACACCATATATTTT	CASSEHSPESGNTIYF
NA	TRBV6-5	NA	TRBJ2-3	TGTGCCAGCACTCCTCAGGGAAGCACAGATACGCAGTATTTT	CASTPQGSTDTQYF
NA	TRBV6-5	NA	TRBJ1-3	TGTGCCAGCAGTTACCGGGGGTCTGGAAACACCATATATTTT	CASSYRGSGNTIYF
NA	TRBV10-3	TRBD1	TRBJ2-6	TGTGCCATCACCGAGGGGGCTCACGGGGCCAACGTCCTGACTTTC	CAITEGAHGANVLTF
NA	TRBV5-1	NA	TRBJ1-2	TGCGCCAGCAGCTTGGAGGTCGGTTTCGGGGGCTATGGCTACACCTTC	CASSLEVGFGGYGYTF
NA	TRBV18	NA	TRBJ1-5	TGTGCCAGCTCACCATCGGGGGGGAGGAATCAGCCCCAGCATTTT	CASSPSGGRNQPQHF
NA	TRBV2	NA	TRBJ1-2	TGTGCCAGCAGTGAACTGAGGAGGTCCCGGGGGGGCTACACCTTC	CASSELRRSRGGYTF
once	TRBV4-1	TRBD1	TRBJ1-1	TGCGCCAGCAGCCCCCGGACAGGGTCGTCCACTGAAGCTTTCTTT	CASSPRTGSSTEAFF
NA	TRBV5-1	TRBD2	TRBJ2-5	TGCGCCAGTCGGACTAGCGGGAGGGCCGGCCAAGAGACCCAGTACTTC	CASRTSGRAGQETQYF
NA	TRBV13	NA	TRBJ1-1	TGTGCCAGCAGCTTTAACAGGGATACTGAAGCTTTCTTT	CASSFNRDTEAFF
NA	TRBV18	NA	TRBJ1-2	TGTGCCAGCTCACCCGAAGACCTCTATGGCTACACCTTC	CASSPEDLYGYTF
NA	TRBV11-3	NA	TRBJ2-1	TGTGCCAGCAGCTCCGGGCGGTACAATGAGCAGTTCTTC	CASSSGRYNEQFF